This record covers a single TCR beta chain. Its antigen specificity is not known. The sequencer listed for this sample is NextSeq 550. The Human TCR Profiling Kit (MiLaboratory) was used to make UMI-labeled 5' RACE TRB cDNA libraries. cDNA synthesis used the entire amount of extracted RNA, and PCR amplification then used the entire amount of cDNA produced. The libraries were made side by side, with each library going through the same number of PCR cycles. Per the source publication's procedure: With a requirement of at least two reads per UMI, MIGEC and MiXCR extracted about 52,000 +/- 9,100 unique UMI-labeled TRB cDNA molecules per library. On average, each library contained roughly 40,000 +/- 10,000 functional in-frame TRB CDR3 nucleotide clonotypes without stop codons. After each sample was downsampled to 5000 UMI-labeled TRB molecules, VDJtools was used to calculate diversity metrics such as normalized Shannon-Wiener and Chao1. VDJtools computed clonotype-size-weighted physicochemical properties of the central five CDR3 residues: interaction energy, strength, volume and Kidera factor 4. Through TCRdb reprocessing, the reads give one entry per CDR3 protein sequence; DNA is omitted. The V and J calls, along with clone size, are taken from TCRdb and not from the paper's own processing. The sample table holds around 140,000 distinct CDR3 sequences. The ten largest clones take up 0.41% of the sample.

The CDR3 measures 15 amino acids from cysteine to phenylalanine. No DNA accompanies this entry. The germline V gene encodes CDR1 MGHRA and CDR2 YSYEKL. This sample was included in a study of CXCR3-negative and CXCR3-positive naive CD8 T cells (dated by TCRdb to between 2018 and 2021). For the wider study: About 150 million TRB reads were obtained in total, roughly 1.5 +/- 0.3 million reads per library. Diversity and physicochemical repertoire analyses covered approximately 10 donors pooled from two independent experiments. Naive subsets from a handful of donors and memory cells from 3 donors were included in the TRBV-TRBJ cluster analysis.

What the research found in general, with its limitations: Similar TRBV-TRBJ usage was shown by naive CXCR3-negative and CXCR3-positive cells from the same donor, whereas distinct patterns were shown by memory cells. Because surface CD5, which has been linked to self-reactivity in mice, was comparable between naive subsets, TCR interaction strength was also inferred from TRB CDR3 physicochemical properties. Freshly isolated PBMCs were used for most assays because CXCR3 expression went down partially after cryopreservation. TRB CDR3s from CXCR3-positive naive cells showed higher hydrophobicity (lower Kidera factor 4), lower energy, and higher strength and volume indices than CXCR3-negative naive cells. Comparably high repertoire diversity was found in both naive subsets, whereas much lower repertoire diversity was found in memory CD8+ T cells.

For every CD8+ T cell subset, approximately 330,000 cells were flow-sorted straight into RLT lysis buffer, and each subset was sorted in triplicate. To exclude memory contaminants, naive CD8+ T cells were stringently defined as CD45RO-CCR7+CD27+CD95-. Peripheral blood mononuclear cells were isolated from buffy coats by standard density gradient centrifugation. A FACSAria III was used to flow-sort naive CXCR3-negative and CXCR3-positive CD8+ T cells. Total RNA was extracted from sorted cells with an RNeasy Mini Kit. Sequenced: naive CXCR3+ CD8+ T cells from blood. What this sample's cell subset or site label stands for: CD45RO-CCR7+CD27+CD95- naive CD8+ T cells expressing CXCR3 (TNR3+). The chain uses TRBV4-1 and TRBJ2-2. This TCR was sampled from a human donor in good health. Some clones in this sample may be carry-over from other donors' samples. The CDR3 region reads CASSQMVGNTGELFF.